A selection of T cell receptor beta chains follows, all from one sample in a study of T cell changes during pregnancy in multiple sclerosis. Sequencing was performed with immunoSEQ multiplex PCR; in TCRdb, only in-frame clones are kept and a portion is missing. Found here are about 52,000 clones, 80% to 95% of them singletons; the top ten hold just under 0.75%. The sequences come from CD4+ T cells from peripheral blood mononuclear cells, collected in the third trimester of pregnancy. These receptor sequences come from a female donor with multiple sclerosis, enrolled in a pregnancy study. Each CDR3 is given with its conserved first and last residue. D genes are given only for firm matches. Size is omitted from some rows. Given values are once, few, many or a class for expanded clones.

j_call	v_call	d_call	clone_size	cdr3_aa	cdr3_nt
TRBJ1-3	TRBV28	-	-	CASNEALRNTIYF	TGTGCCAGCAACGAGGCTCTAAGAAACACCATATATTTT
TRBJ2-6	TRBV5-6	TRBD1	-	CASSLDRGRHSGANVLTF	TGTGCCAGCAGCTTGGACAGGGGGCGTCACTCTGGGGCCAACGTCCTGACTTTC
TRBJ2-2	TRBV19	-	-	CASSIELGVRTGELFF	TGTGCCAGTAGTATAGAATTAGGGGTCCGTACCGGGGAGCTGTTTTTT
TRBJ2-5	TRBV2	-	-	CASSDGGGRQETQYF	TGTGCCAGCAGTGACGGCGGGGGCCGCCAAGAGACCCAGTACTTC
TRBJ2-2	TRBV19	TRBD2	-	CASSAILAGGRYTGELFF	TGTGCCAGTAGTGCCATCCTAGCGGGGGGCCGCTACACCGGGGAGCTGTTTTTT
TRBJ2-1	TRBV5-6	TRBD2	once	CASSLVLSRGGLNEQFF	TGTGCCAGCAGCTTGGTACTTTCGCGGGGGGGCTTGAATGAGCAGTTCTTC
TRBJ2-2	TRBV27	-	-	CASSLSERPGELFF	TGTGCCAGCAGTTTATCGGAGAGGCCCGGGGAGCTGTTTTTT
TRBJ2-6	TRBV7-9	TRBD1	-	CASSRTDRGIGANVLTF	TGTGCCAGCAGCCGAACGGACAGGGGAATTGGGGCCAACGTCCTGACTTTC
TRBJ1-1	TRBV6-1	-	-	CASSESAERTEAFF	TGTGCCAGCAGTGAAAGCGCCGAGAGGACTGAAGCTTTCTTT
TRBJ2-5	TRBV5-1	TRBD2	-	CASSSSGAGETQYF	TGCGCCAGCAGCTCTAGCGGGGCGGGGGAGACCCAGTACTTC
TRBJ1-2	TRBV5-1	-	-	CASSLGQAGGYTF	TGCGCCAGCAGCTTGGGTCAGGCGGGAGGCTACACCTTC
TRBJ2-3	TRBV5-4	-	-	CASSPKGDRYTDTQYF	TGTGCCAGCAGCCCTAAGGGGGACCGCTACACAGATACGCAGTATTTT
TRBJ1-1	TRBV19	TRBD1	-	CASSIGGGSRGSEAFF	TGTGCCAGTTCTATAGGAGGGGGCAGTCGAGGATCTGAAGCTTTCTTT
TRBJ2-5	TRBV11-2	-	-	CASSAQGFETQYF	TGTGCCAGCAGCGCCCAGGGGTTCGAGACCCAGTACTTC
TRBJ1-1	TRBV6-5	TRBD1	-	CASSYDGTGAAFF	TGTGCCAGCAGTTACGATGGGACAGGGGCAGCTTTCTTT
TRBJ1-2	TRBV19	TRBD1	-	CASRQGWDYGYTF	TGTGCCAGTCGACAGGGATGGGACTATGGCTACACCTTC
TRBJ2-3	TRBV5-4	TRBD2	-	CASSELAGPRGTDTQYF	TGTGCCAGCAGCGAACTAGCGGGGCCCCGGGGCACAGATACGCAGTATTTT
TRBJ2-4	TRBV6-7	-	-	CASRKPLVILAKNIQYF	TGTGCCAGCAGAAAGCCCTTGGTAATACTAGCCAAAAACATTCAGTACTTC
TRBJ1-5	TRBV7-2	TRBD1	-	CASSIGTGANQPQHF	TGTGCCAGCAGCATCGGGACAGGGGCTAATCAGCCCCAGCATTTT
TRBJ1-4	TRBV2	TRBD1	few	CASREQGEGEKLFF	TGTGCCAGCCGAGAACAGGGGGAGGGTGAAAAACTGTTTTTT
TRBJ2-5	TRBV7-2	-	-	CASSLAGLRGIYQETQYF	TGTGCCAGCAGCTTAGCGGGGCTCAGGGGAATATACCAAGAGACCCAGTACTTC
TRBJ1-5	TRBV6-1	TRBD1	-	CASRTGAGGPQHF	TGTGCCAGCAGGACAGGGGCCGGAGGGCCCCAGCATTTT
TRBJ1-1	TRBV15	TRBD1	once	CATSRSKSGQGYNTEAFF	TGTGCCACCAGCAGATCTAAATCGGGACAGGGATACAACACTGAAGCTTTCTTT
TRBJ1-1	TRBV6-4	TRBD1	-	CATQQGARRSRTEAFF	TGTGCCACCCAACAGGGGGCGCGACGGAGTAGGACTGAAGCTTTCTTT
TRBJ2-7	TRBV7-2	-	-	CASSLITRGYEQYF	TGTGCCAGCAGCTTAATTACGCGGGGCTACGAGCAGTACTTC
TRBJ2-2	TRBV29-1	TRBD1	-	CSVRTGGNSGELFF	TGCAGCGTGCGGACAGGGGGAAATAGCGGGGAGCTGTTTTTT
TRBJ1-6	TRBV30	TRBD1	-	CAWSVQLTGVGSPLHF	TGTGCCTGGAGTGTACAGCTCACAGGGGTCGGGTCACCCCTCCACTTT
TRBJ2-7	TRBV6-6	TRBD1	once	CASSALTGAEQYF	TGTGCCAGCAGTGCACTGACAGGGGCCGAGCAGTACTTC
TRBJ1-4	TRBV11-2	TRBD1	-	CASSFTGVGEKLFF	TGTGCCAGCAGCTTCACAGGGGTGGGGGAAAAACTGTTTTTT
TRBJ2-1	TRBV5-1	-	-	CASSLDGTNYNEQFF	TGCGCCAGCAGCTTGGATGGGACAAATTACAATGAGCAGTTCTTC
TRBJ2-1	TRBV9	TRBD2	-	CASSERGGSEQFF	TGTGCCAGCAGCGAGCGGGGGGGGAGTGAGCAGTTCTTC
TRBJ2-2	TRBV4-3	-	-	CASSQAGLTGELFF	TGCGCCAGCAGCCAAGCCGGGTTGACCGGGGAGCTGTTTTTT
TRBJ2-3	TRBV18	TRBD1	-	CASSQAGTAKSSTDTQYF	TGTGCCAGCTCACAAGCCGGGACAGCGAAATCTAGCACAGATACGCAGTATTTT
TRBJ1-3	TRBV7-2	-	-	CASSFEGGNTIYF	TGTGCCAGCAGCTTCGAGGGAGGAAACACCATATATTTT
TRBJ2-7	TRBV7-2	TRBD1	-	CASSLTGEGVQYF	TGTGCCAGCAGCTTGACAGGGGAAGGTGTGCAGTACTTC
TRBJ1-1	TRBV18	-	-	CASSPPFTGYRDTEAFF	TGTGCCAGCTCACCACCCTTCACAGGGTATCGTGACACTGAAGCTTTCTTT
TRBJ2-3	TRBV6-1	TRBD2	-	CASSALAGGGDTQYF	TGTGCCAGCAGTGCGTTAGCGGGGGGTGGGGATACGCAGTATTTT
TRBJ2-3	TRBV6-1	-	-	CASSDVPSWGPRQYF	TGTGCCAGCAGTGACGTTCCATCCTGGGGCCCCAGGCAGTATTTT
TRBJ1-3	TRBV9	-	few	CASSVRAQHPRTIYF	TGTGCCAGCAGCGTCCGCGCCCAACACCCGCGGACCATATATTTT
TRBJ2-3	TRBV5-1	-	once	CASSLSGGSVADTQYF	TGCGCCAGCAGCTTGAGTGGGGGCTCGGTGGCAGATACGCAGTATTTT
TRBJ1-2	TRBV30	TRBD1	-	CAWFSGTGVGYTF	TGTGCCTGGTTCTCCGGGACAGGGGTTGGCTACACCTTC